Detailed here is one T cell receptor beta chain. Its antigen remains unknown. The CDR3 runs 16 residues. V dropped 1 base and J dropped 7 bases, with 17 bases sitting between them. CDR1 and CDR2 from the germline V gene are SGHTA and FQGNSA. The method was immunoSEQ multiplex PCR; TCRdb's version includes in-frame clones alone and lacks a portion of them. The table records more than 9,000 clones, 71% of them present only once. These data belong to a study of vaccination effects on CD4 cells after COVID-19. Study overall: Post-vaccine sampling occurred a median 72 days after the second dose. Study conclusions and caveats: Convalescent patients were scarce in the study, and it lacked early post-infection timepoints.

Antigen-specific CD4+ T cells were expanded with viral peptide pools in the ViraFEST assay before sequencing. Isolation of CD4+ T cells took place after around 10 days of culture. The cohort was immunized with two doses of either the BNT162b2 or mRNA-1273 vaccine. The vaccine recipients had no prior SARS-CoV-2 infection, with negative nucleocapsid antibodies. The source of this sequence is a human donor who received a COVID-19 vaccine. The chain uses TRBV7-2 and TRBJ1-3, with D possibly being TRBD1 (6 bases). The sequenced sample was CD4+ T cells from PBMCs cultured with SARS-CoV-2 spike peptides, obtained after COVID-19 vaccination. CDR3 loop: CASSLVPRGIPNTIYF. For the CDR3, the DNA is TGTGCCAGCAGCTTAGTCCCCAGGGGTATACCGAACACCATATATTTT.